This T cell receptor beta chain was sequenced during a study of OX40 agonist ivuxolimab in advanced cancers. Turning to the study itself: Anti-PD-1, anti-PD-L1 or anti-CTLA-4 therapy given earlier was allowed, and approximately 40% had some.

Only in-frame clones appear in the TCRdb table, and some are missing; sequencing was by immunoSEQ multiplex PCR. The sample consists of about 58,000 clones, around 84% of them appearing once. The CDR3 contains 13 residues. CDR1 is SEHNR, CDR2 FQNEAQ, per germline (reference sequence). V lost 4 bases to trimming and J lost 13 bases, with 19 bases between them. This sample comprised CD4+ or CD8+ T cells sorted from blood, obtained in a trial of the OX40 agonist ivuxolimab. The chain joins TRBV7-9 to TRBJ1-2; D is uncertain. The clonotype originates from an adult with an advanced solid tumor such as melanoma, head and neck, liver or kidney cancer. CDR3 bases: TGTGCCAGCAGCTCTCGCGCACCCCGGACGGGCACCTTC. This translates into CASSSRAPRTGTF.